The text below deals with one T cell receptor (beta chain). The antigen is unknown. The data derive from a study of cytomegalovirus exposure and HLA in healthy donors. PCR involved 60 Vbeta and 13 Jbeta primers. Methods used by the authors: In a later analysis, some 80 million unique TCR beta chains included roughly 11 million shared by two or more donors. The method was immunoSEQ multiplex PCR; TCRdb's version includes in-frame clones alone and lacks a portion of them. V and J calls and clone size are as listed in that table; D and trimming were resolved from the DNA. The profile shows around 150,000 clones, about 80% of them singletons. The study, taken as a whole, reports: CMV serostatus was the sole immune exposure data available.

This sequence was found in a man aged 25 to 40 in good health. Sequencing was carried out using PBMCs.

CDR3 sequence: CASRSRTSGSRNEQFF. CDR3 nucleotides: TGTGCCAGCAGATCTCGGACTAGCGGGAGTCGGAATGAGCAGTTCTTC. This chain uses TRBV7-9 with TRBJ2-1; 13 positions match TRBD2. CDR1 is SEHNR, CDR2 FQNEAQ, per germline (reference sequence). This CDR3 is 16 amino acids long. After removal of 6 bases from V and 7 bases from J, the junction contained 9 bases not matched to a gene.